Shown below are 30 T cell receptor beta chains from a single sample sequenced in a study of metastatic and nonmetastatic thyroid tumors. From the PCR reads, TCRdb re-called clones with MiXCR. Among about 14,000 clones listed, approximately 30% were seen once. Patients were all untreated before their thyroid surgery. Input material: tumor tissue. The receptors shown here come from a female donor with papillary thyroid cancer or a benign thyroid nodule (not recorded which). Some clones in this sample may be carry-over from other donors' samples.

This clone was observed at least ten times. A much more abundant neighbour one base away suggests this may be a read error. Distinct nucleotide sequences in the sample also encode this CDR3. The rearrangement uses TRBV10-1 and TRBJ2-3; TRBD2 matches 7 bases. Germline assignment: CDR1 WNHNN and CDR2 SYGVQD (reference sequence). This CDR3 spans 15 amino acids. Unmatched junction bases numbered 8, after V lost 6 bases and J lost 2 bases. The CDR3 sequence is CASSKGGSVTDTQYF. Written as DNA, the CDR3 is TGCGCCAGCAGCAAGGGCGGGAGCGTCACAGATACGCAGTATTTT.

This clone has only a few counts. V and J are TRBV28 and TRBJ2-7; possibly TRBD2 for D (5 bases). Looked up from germline, CDR1 is MDHEN and CDR2 is SYDVKM. V was trimmed by 1 base and J by 6 bases, leaving 13 bases between them. The CDR3 contains 14 residues. The CDR3 region is CASSLSASSGEQYF. The CDR3 DNA reads as TGTGCCAGCAGTTTATCGGCTAGCTCAGGCGAGCAGTACTTC.

V and J are TRBV5-5 and TRBJ2-5, with D perhaps assigned TRBD1 or TRBD2 (6 bases each). The V and J ends lost 2 bases and 5 bases respectively, with 16 bases between them. The CDR3 runs to 15 residues. The V gene's germline CDR1 is SGHKS and CDR2 YYEKEE (reference sequence). The CDR3 protein is CASSFSGEAGETQYF. CDR3 DNA: TGTGCCAGCAGCTTTTCAGGGGAGGCCGGGGAGACCCAGTACTTC.

The chain uses TRBV3-1 and TRBJ1-5; D is unclear. CDR3 size: 15 residues. The germline CDR1 and CDR2 sequences are LGHDT and YNNKEL (reference sequence). V lost 1 base to trimming and J lost 2 bases, with 9 bases between them. The CDR3 DNA sequence: TGTGCCAGCAGCCAAGGAGGCAGGCGCAATCAGCCCCAGCATTTT. Encoded protein: CASSQGGRRNQPQHF. The variable domain in full, with the rest retrieved from reference TRBV3-1 and TRBJ1-5, is DTAVSQTPKYLVTQMGNDKSIKCEQNLGHDTMYWYKQDSKKFLKIMFSYNNKELIINETVPNRFSPKSPDKAHLNLHINSLELGDSAVYFCASSQGGRRNQPQHFGDGTRLSIL.

In the case of this clone: The CDR3 does not end in the conserved phenylalanine or tryptophan, so this is likely a read error. This chain joins TRBV24-1 and TRBJ2-3; 9 nucleotides align to TRBD2. The V gene's germline CDR1 is KGHDR and CDR2 SFDVKD. Trimming removed 2 bases from V and 0 bases from J; junction bases left unmatched: 14. The CDR3 loop spans 20 amino acids. The CDR3 spells CATSDSGLARAGTSTDTQYY. CDR3 DNA: TGTGCCACCAGTGATTCTGGACTAGCGCGAGCGGGAACTAGCACAGATACGCAGTATTAT.

There are many counts of this clone. This chain joins TRBV29-1 and TRBJ2-1; 9 nucleotides match TRBD2. The CDR3 consists of 14 residues. The V segment lost 4 bases and the J segment 6 bases; nucleotides outside the gene matches: 7. Germline V lookup: CDR1 SQVTM, CDR2 ANQGSEA. For the CDR3, the DNA is TGCAGCGTTGGTTTAGCGGGAGTCCCCAATGAGCAGTTCTTC. Encoded protein: CSVGLAGVPNEQFF.

The V call is TRBV4-2, the J call TRBJ2-5; 11 nucleotides line up with TRBD1. J was trimmed by 2 bases and V by 2 bases; bases with no gene match: 13. This CDR3 is 19 amino acids long. Germline V CDR1 and CDR2: LGHNA, YNFKEQ. The DNA of the CDR3 is TGTGCCAGCAGCCAACTCAGGGACTCCGGGACAGGGGGACAAGAGACCCAGTACTTC. Translation: CASSQLRDSGTGGQETQYF.

This clone was picked up a small number of times. DNA for the CDR3: TGTGCCAGCAGCTTTTCCTACGAGCAGTACTTC. Translated: CASSFSYEQYF. The rearrangement uses TRBV7-8 and TRBJ2-7; no reliable D call. V gave up 3 bases and J gave up 1 base, with 1 base separating them. This CDR3 is built from 11 residues. Germline assignment: CDR1 SGHVS and CDR2 FQNEAQ.

This clone was found many times. The chain is built from TRBV4-1 and TRBJ1-4, with 8 bases matching TRBD1. The CDR3 totals 19 residues. Per germline, CDR1 MGHRA and CDR2 YSYEKL. V gave up 4 bases and J gave up 6 bases; unmatched junction bases: 19. Here the CDR3 reads CASSPNTGGLQGVDEKLFF. The CDR3 DNA follows: TGCGCCAGCAGCCCGAATACAGGGGGGCTCCAGGGTGTGGATGAAAAACTGTTTTTT.

This clone was counted only a few times. The genes are TRBV5-6 and TRBJ2-3, with TRBD1 identical over 12 bases. The CDR3 has 18 residues. Germline CDR1 and CDR2: SGHDT and YYEEEE. Germline trimming cut 3 bases from V and 4 bases from J; bases unmatched to any gene: 12. The CDR3 DNA is TGTGCCAGCAGCTCAGGTGGGACAGGGGGCTTGGGGGCAGATACGCAGTATTTT. It encodes CASSSGGTGGLGADTQYF.

This clone qualifies as medium-sized (0.01 to 0.1%). V and J are TRBV6-1 and TRBJ1-2, with TRBD1 matching over 8 bases. Looked up from germline, CDR1 is MNHNS and CDR2 is SASEGT. V trimming: 6 bases; J trimming: 4 bases; junction bases outside the gene matches: 4. The CDR3 runs to 13 residues. CDR3 nucleotide sequence: TGTGCCAGCAGGACAGGGGTCCTCTATGGCTACACCTTC. Encoded protein: CASRTGVLYGYTF.

This clone is deemed medium-sized (0.01 to 0.1%). CDR3 sequence (DNA): TGTGCCAGCAGTCCCGGGGGAGCCCGGAAGCAGTTCTTC. Translating it yields CASSPGGARKQFF. This chain connects TRBV27 to TRBJ2-1; possibly TRBD2 for D (6 bases). Germline V gene sequence: CDR1 MNHEY, CDR2 SMNVEV (reference sequence). V was cut by 5 bases and J by 11 bases, with 16 bases left in between. CDR3 length equals 13 residues.

This chain connects TRBV13 to TRBJ2-5; D possibly corresponds to TRBD1 (5 bases). The germline V gene has CDR1 PRHDT and CDR2 FYEKMQ (reference sequence). CDR3 length: 14 residues. Trimming pared 4 bases from V and 5 bases from J, leaving 14 bases between. The CDR3 DNA reads TGTGCCAGCAGCTCCGAAACAGGTGGGGAGACCCAGTACTTC. It encodes CASSSETGGETQYF.

As for this clone: The junction departs from the called germline gene at one end, perhaps through a read error. The J gene is TRBJ2-5, the V gene TRBV4-1; TRBD2 matches at 10 bases. The CDR3 loop spans 15 amino acids. CDR1 MGHRA and CDR2 YSYEKL come from the germline V gene. The CDR3 DNA is TGCGCCAACAGCCTCGGACTAGCGGTGGGGGAGACCCATTACTTC. This encodes CANSLGLAVGETHYF.

As concerns this clone: An end of the junction does not agree with germline; a read error may underlie this. This rearrangement joins TRBV3-1 to TRBJ2-3; D is unclear. CDR1 and CDR2 from the germline V gene are LGHDT and YNNKEL (reference sequence). This CDR3 is built from 11 residues. CDR3 coding DNA: TGTTCCAGCAGCCAAAGTGATACTCAGTATTTT. The encoded protein is CSSSQSDTQYF.

The chain is built from TRBV20-1 and TRBJ2-7; D gene ambiguous. The CDR3 has 12 amino acids. V lost 4 bases to trimming and J lost 0 bases, with 7 bases between them. CDR1 and CDR2 (germline): DFQATT, SNEGSKA (reference sequence). Here the CDR3 reads CSAIADSYEQYF. Here the CDR3 DNA reads TGCAGTGCTATTGCAGACTCCTACGAGCAGTACTTC.

This clone was counted ten times or more. The V call is TRBV3-1, the J call TRBJ2-2, with D perhaps matching TRBD1 (7 bases). Germline loops: CDR1 LGHDT, CDR2 YNNKEL (reference sequence). This CDR3 contains 14 residues. V was pared by 5 bases and J by 6 bases, with 13 bases between. The CDR3 reads CASSGGGEAGELFF. Written as DNA, the CDR3 is TGTGCCAGCAGCGGAGGGGGCGAGGCCGGGGAGCTGTTTTTT.

This clone is medium-sized by share. The CDR3 nucleotides are TGTGCCTGGAGCACGGATACAATAGGGTTTGAGCAGTTCTTC. This translates into CAWSTDTIGFEQFF. This chain joins TRBV30 and TRBJ2-1; D is ambiguous. The CDR3 extends over 14 amino acids. Germline V gene lookup returns CDR1 GTSNPN and CDR2 SVGIG (reference sequence). V was cut by 3 bases and J by 9 bases, with 18 bases left in between.

This clone showed up many times. The chain couples TRBV4-1 to TRBJ2-4; TRBD2 matches at 8 bases. Per the germline V gene, CDR1 is MGHRA and CDR2 is YSYEKL. The CDR3 extends over 17 amino acids. The V gene end was trimmed by 0 bases and the J gene end by 2 bases; junction bases not matched to a gene: 6. The CDR3: CASSQEGAGVTKNIQYF. The DNA of the CDR3 is TGCGCCAGCAGCCAAGAGGGAGCGGGAGTAACCAAAAACATTCAGTACTTC.

This clone was seen repeatedly, ten times or more. The CDR3 region is CSARPGGGGETQYF. CDR3 nucleotides: TGCAGTGCTAGACCAGGAGGCGGAGGAGAGACCCAGTACTTC. The chain has TRBV20-1 and TRBJ2-5, with a tentative D call TRBD2 (5 bases). The CDR3 spans 14 residues. Germline CDR1 reads DFQATT; CDR2 reads SNEGSKA (reference sequence). With 2 bases removed from V and 4 bases from J, the gap between germline ends came to 14 bases.

This clone was found many times. This rearrangement joins TRBV18 to TRBJ2-3; tentatively, D is TRBD1 (6 bases). The V end was cut by 2 bases, the J end by 5 bases, with 8 bases between. The CDR3 spans 13 residues. Germline V gene sequence: CDR1 KGHSH, CDR2 LQKENI. CDR3 nucleotide sequence: TGTGCCAGCTCACCAAGGGGGTTAGATACGCAGTATTTT. Amino acids: CASSPRGLDTQYF.

This clone was found many times. The genes are TRBV20-1 and TRBJ1-4; D remains ambiguous. From germline, CDR1 is DFQATT and CDR2 SNEGSKA (reference sequence). The CDR3 consists of 11 residues. Trimming cost V 3 bases and J 7 bases, with 6 bases left between them. The DNA for the CDR3 is TGCAGTGCTAGGGGTGGTGAAAAACTGTTTTTT. Its protein product is CSARGGEKLFF.

This clone was recorded many times. The genes are TRBV28 and TRBJ2-3, with D maybe TRBD2 (6 bases). From germline, CDR1 is MDHEN and CDR2 SYDVKM. Trimming took 9 bases from V and 2 from J, leaving 9 bases between them. The CDR3 runs 12 residues. The CDR3 protein is CASSGFTDTQYF. CDR3 in DNA: TGTGCCAGTAGCGGATTCACAGATACGCAGTATTTT.

This clone occurred many times. The chain employs TRBV2 and TRBJ1-4; tentatively, D is TRBD1 (5 bases). Trimming took 4 bases from V and 7 from J, leaving 13 bases between them. Germline CDR1 is SNHLY and CDR2 is FYNNEI. This CDR3 is 14 amino acids long. The CDR3 protein is CASSAGTLSEKLFF. The CDR3 bases are TGTGCCAGCAGTGCCGGGACCCTCAGTGAAAAACTGTTTTTT.

This clone is medium-sized by share. The V call is TRBV24-1, the J call TRBJ2-3; D remains unclear. Trimming took 6 bases from V and 5 from J, leaving 5 bases between them. This CDR3 has 11 residues. CDR1 and CDR2 from the germline V gene are KGHDR and SFDVKD. CDR3 nucleotides: TGTGCCACCAGTTCAAGAGATACGCAGTATTTT. Its protein product is CATSSRDTQYF.

This clone showed up just a few times. The chain is built from TRBV7-8 and TRBJ2-7; D unclear. The CDR3 contains 12 residues. Trimming cost V 5 bases and J 3 bases, with 8 bases left between them. Germline lookup yields CDR1 SGHVS and CDR2 FQNEAQ. The chain's CDR3 is CASSVNSYEQYF. In DNA form, the CDR3 reads TGTGCCAGCAGCGTCAACAGCTACGAGCAGTACTTC.

The V gene is TRBV2, the J gene TRBJ2-7; D is ambiguous. The germline gives CDR1 SNHLY, CDR2 FYNNEI. The CDR3 is 17 residues long. The V end lost 6 bases, the J end lost 3 bases, and 24 bases lay between the germline ends. Here the CDR3 DNA reads TGTGCCAGCAGACCGCCCTCGGTGACGTTTGGGTACTACGAGCAGTACTTC. This translates into CASRPPSVTFGYYEQYF.

This clone was recorded at least ten times. The gene calls are TRBV20-1 and TRBJ2-7, with D uncertain. V was cut by 4 bases and J by 1 base, with 2 bases left in between. CDR1 is DFQATT, CDR2 SNEGSKA, per germline (reference sequence). This CDR3 comprises 10 residues. CDR3 region: CSAISYEQYF. In nucleotides, the CDR3 is TGCAGTGCTATATCCTACGAGCAGTACTTC.

A single count supports this clone. The chain recombines TRBV7-2 with TRBJ2-7; D is ambiguous. V was trimmed by 3 bases and J by 6 bases, leaving 12 bases between them. The V gene's germline CDR1 is SGHTA and CDR2 FQGNSA. The CDR3 loop spans 13 amino acids. CDR3 loop: CASSLDPQLEQYF. CDR3 sequence (DNA): TGTGCCAGCAGCTTGGACCCTCAACTCGAGCAGTACTTC. Combining the CDR3 with reference TRBV7-2 and TRBJ2-7 gives the whole variable domain GAGVSQSPSNKVTEKGKDVELRCDPISGHTALYWYRQSLGQGLEFLIYFQGNSAPDKSGLPSDRFSAERTGGSVSTLTIQRTQQEDSAVYLCASSLDPQLEQYFGPGTRLTVT.

This clone came up once. The chain carries TRBV11-2 and TRBJ1-5, with D possibly matching TRBD1 (5 bases). From germline, CDR1 is SGHAT and CDR2 FQNNGV. CDR3 size: 13 residues. V was pared by 1 base and J by 9 bases, with 10 bases between. CDR3 DNA: TGTGCCAGCAGCTTAGGCAGGGCAAGGCCCCAGCATTTT. It specifies CASSLGRARPQHF.